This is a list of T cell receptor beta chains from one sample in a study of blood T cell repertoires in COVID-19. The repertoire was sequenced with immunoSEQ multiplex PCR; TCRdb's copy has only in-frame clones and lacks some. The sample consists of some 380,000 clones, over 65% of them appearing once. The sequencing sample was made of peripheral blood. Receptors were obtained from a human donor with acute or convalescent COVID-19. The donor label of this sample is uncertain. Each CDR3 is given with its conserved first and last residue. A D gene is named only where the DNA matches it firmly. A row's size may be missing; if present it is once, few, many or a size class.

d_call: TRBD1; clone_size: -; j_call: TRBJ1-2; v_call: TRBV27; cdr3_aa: CASSFRDRGFYGYTF; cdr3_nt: TGTGCCAGCAGTTTCCGGGACAGGGGGTTCTATGGCTACACCTTC
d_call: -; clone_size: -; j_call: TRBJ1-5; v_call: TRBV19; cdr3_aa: CASSRTYRGNQPQHF; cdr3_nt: TGTGCCAGTAGCAGAACCTACAGGGGCAATCAGCCCCAGCATTTT
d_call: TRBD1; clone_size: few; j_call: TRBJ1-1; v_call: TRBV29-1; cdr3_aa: CSAVEGQPINTEAFF; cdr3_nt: TGCAGCGCCGTTGAGGGACAGCCCATTAACACTGAAGCTTTCTTT
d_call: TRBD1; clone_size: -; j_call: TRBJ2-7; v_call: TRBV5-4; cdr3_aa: CASSSDRVYEQYF; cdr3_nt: TGTGCCAGCAGCTCGGACAGGGTGTACGAGCAGTACTTC
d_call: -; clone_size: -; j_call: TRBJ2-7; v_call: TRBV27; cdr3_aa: CASSSRTDSAFLKQYF; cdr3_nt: TGTGCCAGCAGTTCCCGGACAGACTCGGCTTTTTTAAAGCAGTACTTC
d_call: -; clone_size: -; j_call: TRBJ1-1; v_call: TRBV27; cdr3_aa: CASSGGTDEAFF; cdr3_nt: TGTGCCAGCAGTGGAGGGACTGACGAAGCTTTCTTT
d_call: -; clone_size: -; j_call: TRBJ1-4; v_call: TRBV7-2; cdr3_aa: CASSLGDTGIKLFF; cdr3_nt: TGTGCCAGCAGCTTAGGGGACACCGGAATAAAACTGTTTTTT
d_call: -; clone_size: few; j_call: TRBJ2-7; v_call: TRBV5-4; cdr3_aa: CASSLPVGGGHYEQYF; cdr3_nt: TGTGCCAGCAGCCTGCCTGTTGGGGGAGGTCACTACGAGCAGTACTTC
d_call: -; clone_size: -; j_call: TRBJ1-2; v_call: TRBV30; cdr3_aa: CAWTPSTGFYGYTF; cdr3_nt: TGTGCCTGGACCCCCTCGACGGGGTTCTATGGCTACACCTTC
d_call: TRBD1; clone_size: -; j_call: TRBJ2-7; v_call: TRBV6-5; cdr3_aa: CASSPTPGQGYEQYF; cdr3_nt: TGTGCCAGCAGTCCGACCCCGGGACAGGGGTACGAGCAGTACTTC
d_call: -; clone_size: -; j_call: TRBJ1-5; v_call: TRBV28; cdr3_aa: CASRRNSNQPQHF; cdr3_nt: TGTGCCAGCCGGAGAAATAGCAATCAGCCCCAGCATTTT
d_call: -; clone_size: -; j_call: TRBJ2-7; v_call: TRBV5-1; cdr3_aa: CASSLGLPGSYEQYF; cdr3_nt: TGCGCCAGCAGCTTAGGACTTCCGGGGTCCTACGAGCAGTACTTC
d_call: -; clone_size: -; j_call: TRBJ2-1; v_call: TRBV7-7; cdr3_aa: CASSPRAGTGSYNEQFF; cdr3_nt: TGTGCCAGCAGCCCCAGAGCGGGGACAGGTAGTTACAATGAGCAGTTCTTC
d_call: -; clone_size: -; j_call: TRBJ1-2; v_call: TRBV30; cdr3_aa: CACTTVAKNYGYTF; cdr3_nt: TGTGCCTGTACGACCGTAGCAAAGAACTATGGCTACACCTTC
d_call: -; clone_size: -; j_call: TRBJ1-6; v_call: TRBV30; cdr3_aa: CAWSPRARGQSPLHF; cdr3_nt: TGTGCCTGGAGTCCCCGGGCCCGGGGTCAATCACCCCTCCACTTT
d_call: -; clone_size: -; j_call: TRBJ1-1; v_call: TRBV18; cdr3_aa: CATRRVESTEAFF; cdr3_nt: TGTGCCACCCGGAGGGTGGAGAGCACTGAAGCTTTCTTT
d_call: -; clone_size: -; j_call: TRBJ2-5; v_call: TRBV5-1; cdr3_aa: CASSLPRTVQETQYF; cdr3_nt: TGCGCCAGCAGCTTACCAAGGACAGTACAAGAGACCCAGTACTTC
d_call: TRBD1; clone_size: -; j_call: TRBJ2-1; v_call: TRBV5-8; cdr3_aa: CASSALTGGHYNEQFF; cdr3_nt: TGTGCCAGCAGCGCACTGACAGGGGGCCACTACAATGAGCAGTTCTTC
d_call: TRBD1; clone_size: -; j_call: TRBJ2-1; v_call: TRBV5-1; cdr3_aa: CASSSSGQGPVEQFF; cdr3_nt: TGCGCCAGCAGCTCGTCGGGACAGGGGCCGGTTGAGCAGTTCTTC
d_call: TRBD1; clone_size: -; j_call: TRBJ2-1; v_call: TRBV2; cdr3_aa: CASSAGTGNGEQFF; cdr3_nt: TGTGCCAGCAGCGCCGGGACAGGGAACGGTGAGCAGTTCTTC
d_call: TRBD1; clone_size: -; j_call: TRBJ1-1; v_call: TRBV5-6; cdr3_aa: CASSPDRGSVNTEAFF; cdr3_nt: TGTGCCAGCAGCCCAGACAGGGGGTCGGTGAACACTGAAGCTTTCTTT
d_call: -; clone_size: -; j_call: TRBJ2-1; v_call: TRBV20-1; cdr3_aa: CSAGSLRKFF; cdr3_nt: TGCAGTGCTGGGAGTTTGAGGAAGTTCTTC
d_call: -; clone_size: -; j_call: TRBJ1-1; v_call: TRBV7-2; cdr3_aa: CASSPQTGRNTEAFF; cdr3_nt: TGTGCCAGCAGCCCCCAGACAGGTCGGAACACTGAAGCTTTCTTT
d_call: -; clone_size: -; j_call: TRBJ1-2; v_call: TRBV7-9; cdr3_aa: CASSLQVDGYTF; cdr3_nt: TGTGCCAGCAGCTTACAGGTGGATGGCTACACCTTC
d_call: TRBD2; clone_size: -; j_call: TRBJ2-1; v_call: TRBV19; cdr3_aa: CASSGGWTSWDNEQFF; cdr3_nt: TGTGCCAGTAGCGGAGGATGGACTAGCTGGGACAATGAGCAGTTCTTC
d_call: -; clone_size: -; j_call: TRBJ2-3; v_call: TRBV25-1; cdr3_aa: CASSRTTSTDTQYF; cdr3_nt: TGTGCCAGCAGCCGGACAACTAGCACAGATACGCAGTATTTT
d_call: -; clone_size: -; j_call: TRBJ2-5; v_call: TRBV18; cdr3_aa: CASSPTVQETQYF; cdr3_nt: TGTGCCAGCTCACCAACTGTACAAGAGACCCAGTACTTC
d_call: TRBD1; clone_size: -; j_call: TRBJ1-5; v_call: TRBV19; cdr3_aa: CASSIPGTARSNQPQHF; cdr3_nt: TGTGCCAGTAGTATCCCCGGGACAGCCCGGAGCAATCAGCCCCAGCATTTT
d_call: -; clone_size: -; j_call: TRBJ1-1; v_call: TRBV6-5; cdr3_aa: CASSYSDSLVKAFF; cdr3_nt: TGTGCCAGCAGTTACTCGGACAGTCTTGTGAAAGCTTTCTTT
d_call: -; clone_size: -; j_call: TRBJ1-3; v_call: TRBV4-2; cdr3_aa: CASSLKWVPGRNTIYF; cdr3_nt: TGTGCCAGCAGCTTAAAATGGGTTCCAGGGAGAAACACCATATATTTT
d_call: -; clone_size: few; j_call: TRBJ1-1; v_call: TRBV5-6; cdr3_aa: CASSSQGRGSTEAFF; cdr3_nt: TGTGCCAGCAGCTCCCAAGGGCGGGGGTCAACTGAAGCTTTCTTT
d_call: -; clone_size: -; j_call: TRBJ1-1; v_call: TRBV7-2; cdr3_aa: CASSLADLITEAFF; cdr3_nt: TGTGCCAGCAGCTTAGCTGACTTAATCACTGAAGCTTTCTTT
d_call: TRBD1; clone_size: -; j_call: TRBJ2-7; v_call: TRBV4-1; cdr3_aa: CASSQTDRSYEQYF; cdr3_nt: TGCGCCAGCAGCCAAACGGACAGGTCCTACGAGCAGTACTTC
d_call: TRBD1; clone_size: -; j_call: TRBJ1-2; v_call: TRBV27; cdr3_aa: CASSPYRDRPYGYTF; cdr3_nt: TGTGCCAGCAGTCCCTACCGGGACAGGCCCTATGGCTACACCTTC
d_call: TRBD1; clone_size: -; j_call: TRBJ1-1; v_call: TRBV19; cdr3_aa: CASSGRGQRGNTEAFF; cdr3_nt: TGTGCCAGTAGTGGCAGGGGGCAGAGGGGGAACACTGAAGCTTTCTTT
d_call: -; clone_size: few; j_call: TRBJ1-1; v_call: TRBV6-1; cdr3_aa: CASSDAGAGKTEAFF; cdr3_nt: TGTGCCAGCAGTGATGCGGGGGCGGGCAAAACTGAAGCTTTCTTT
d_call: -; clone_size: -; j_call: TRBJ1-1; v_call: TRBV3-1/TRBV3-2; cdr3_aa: CASSQERRWHTEAFF; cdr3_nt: TGTGCCAGCAGCCAAGAGAGGAGGTGGCACACTGAAGCTTTCTTT
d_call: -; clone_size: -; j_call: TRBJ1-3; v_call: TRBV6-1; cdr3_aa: CASSDAGTSGNTIYF; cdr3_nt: TGTGCCAGCAGTGACGCCGGGACTTCTGGAAACACCATATATTTT